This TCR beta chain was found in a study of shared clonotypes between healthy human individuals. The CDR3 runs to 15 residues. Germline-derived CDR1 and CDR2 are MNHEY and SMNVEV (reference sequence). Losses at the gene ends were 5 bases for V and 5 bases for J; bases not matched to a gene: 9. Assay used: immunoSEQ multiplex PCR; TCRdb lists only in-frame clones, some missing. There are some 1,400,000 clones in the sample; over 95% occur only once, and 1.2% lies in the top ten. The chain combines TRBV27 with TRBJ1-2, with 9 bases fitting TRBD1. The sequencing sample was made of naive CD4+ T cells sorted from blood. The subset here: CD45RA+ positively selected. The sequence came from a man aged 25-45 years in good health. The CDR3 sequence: CASSPRDRVFYGYTF. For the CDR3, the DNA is TGTGCCAGCAGTCCCCGGGACAGGGTTTTTTATGGCTACACCTTC.